This TCR beta chain is drawn from a study of blood T cells in healthy people across ages. A J-beta primer mix and a sample-barcoded 5' primer were used in a second PCR of roughly 6 to 12 cycles. TCRdb called the 5' RACE reads again in MiXCR, with one record for every CDR3 protein. This table holds some 1,800,000 distinct CDR3 sequences, roughly 43% found once. CDR3 length: 16 residues. V dropped 7 bases and J dropped 0 bases, with 19 bases sitting between them. In germline, CDR1 is SQVTM, CDR2 ANQGSEA. This chain uses TRBV29-1 with TRBJ2-4; D assignment may be TRBD1 or TRBD2 (5 bases each). Material: blood. The TCR comes from a human donor in good health. Written as DNA, the CDR3 is TGCAGCGCCCTATCCGGGACCGAGATAGCCAAAAACATTCAGTACTTC. Its protein product is CSALSGTEIAKNIQYF.